Following are 3 T cell receptor beta chains from one sample sequenced in a study of monozygotic twins with cystic fibrosis. Here immunoSEQ multiplex PCR was the method, and the copy in TCRdb shows in-frame clones only, minus some. The profile shows about 36,000 clones, about 80% of them singletons. The material sequenced was blood. These receptors all stem from a girl aged 2 to 10 with cystic fibrosis.

The chain couples TRBV19 to TRBJ2-7; D gene uncertain. Germline CDR1 LNHDA, CDR2 SQIVND (reference sequence). V was clipped by 9 bases and J by 5 bases, with 14 bases between them. The CDR3 spans 12 residues. CDR3 residues: CASRMGSDEQYF. CDR3 sequence (DNA): TGTGCCAGCCGTATGGGATCGGACGAGCAGTACTTC.

Only one count was recorded for this clone. The chain is built from TRBV19 and TRBJ1-4, with a weak D call TRBD1 (6 bases). Per the germline V gene, CDR1 is LNHDA and CDR2 is SQIVND (reference sequence). This CDR3 has 15 amino acids. Trimming took 9 bases from V and 8 from J, leaving 22 bases between them. The CDR3 DNA reads as TGTGCCAGCCCACTCCGAGACCGGGACAAAGAAAAACTGTTTTTT. The encoded protein is CASPLRDRDKEKLFF.

This chain joins TRBV9 and TRBJ2-3; 9 nucleotides agree with TRBD2. Germline CDR1 is SGDLS and CDR2 is YYNGEE. This CDR3 is 17 amino acids long. V dropped 0 bases and J dropped 6; count of bases not matched to a gene: 11. The CDR3: CASSVGSAGGPYDTQYF. CDR3 DNA sequence: TGTGCCAGCAGCGTAGGTTCGGCGGGGGGGCCTTATGATACGCAGTATTTT.